There are many counts of the clone carrying this TCR beta chain. Its antigen is still unknown. This sample was included in a study of T-cell reconstitution after alpha-beta-depleted transplantation in children. Findings and limits, study-wide: At day 60, the high TCRbeta diversity found in some patients originated from recipient T cells and thymic progenitors that had survived. The origin of alpha-beta T cells about two months after transplant was reportedly several hundred expanded graft clones. A year had passed since transplant, and T-cell counts and diversity by then came mostly from newly produced T cells.

This sample's TCRbeta library carried unique molecular identifier barcodes. One entry per CDR3 protein, called by TCRdb with MiXCR from the PCR reads. Seen here are roughly 670,000 distinct CDR3 sequences, over 10% observed once, and the top ten hold approximately 0.8%. The CDR3 runs 16 residues. The germline gives CDR1 MDHEN, CDR2 SYDVKM. Trimming took 4 bases from V and 4 from J; bases not matched to a gene: 8. This sequence was found in a girl aged 2-15 years with congenital amegakaryocytic thrombocytopenia, due to receive a stem cell transplant. The chain employs TRBV28 and TRBJ1-2; 11 nucleotides align to TRBD1. This specimen was PBMCs, taken before TCRalphabeta/CD19-depleted stem cell transplant. This chain's CDR3 is CASSSGTGGRSYGYTF. The DNA for the CDR3 is TGTGCCAGCAGTTCCGGGACAGGGGGACGTTCCTATGGCTACACCTTC.